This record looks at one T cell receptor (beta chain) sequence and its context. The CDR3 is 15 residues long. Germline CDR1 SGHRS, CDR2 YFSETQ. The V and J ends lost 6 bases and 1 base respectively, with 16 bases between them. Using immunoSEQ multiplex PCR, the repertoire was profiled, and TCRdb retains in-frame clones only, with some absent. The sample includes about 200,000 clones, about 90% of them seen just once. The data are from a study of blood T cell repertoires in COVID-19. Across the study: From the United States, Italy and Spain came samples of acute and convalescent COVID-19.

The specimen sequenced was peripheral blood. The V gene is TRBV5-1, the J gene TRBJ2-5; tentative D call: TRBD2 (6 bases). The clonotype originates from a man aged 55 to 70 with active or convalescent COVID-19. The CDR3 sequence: CASTDPRDSQETQYF. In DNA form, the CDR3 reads TGCGCCAGCACCGACCCCCGGGACTCCCAAGAGACCCAGTACTTC.